The rows below give T cell receptor beta chains drawn from one sample of a study of cytomegalovirus exposure and HLA in healthy donors. Sequencing used immunoSEQ multiplex PCR; TCRdb keeps in-frame clones, though not all of them. Of about 170,000 clones in the sample, less than 90% were seen once. What was sequenced was PBMCs. These receptors originate from a boy aged 2 to 9 in good health and CMV-seronegative. Each CDR3 is given with its conserved first and last residue. A D gene is named only where the DNA matches it firmly. Clone size is shown for a subset of rows, as once, few, many or a class of expanded clone.

TRBV7-9	TRBD1	-	TRBJ1-4	CASSLGDRDSEKLFF	TGTGCCAGCAGCTTAGGAGACAGGGACTCTGAAAAACTGTTTTTT
TRBV5-1	TRBD1	-	TRBJ2-2	CASSWDRGDTGELFF	TGCGCCAGCAGCTGGGACAGGGGAGACACCGGGGAGCTGTTTTTT
TRBV5-1	-	-	TRBJ1-5	CASLRNQPQHF	TGCGCCAGCCTGAGAAATCAGCCCCAGCATTTT
TRBV5-4	TRBD2	-	TRBJ2-5	CASTLGTSGNQETQYF	TGTGCCAGCACCCTAGGGACTAGCGGTAACCAAGAGACCCAGTACTTC
TRBV7-2	-	-	TRBJ2-1	CASSLVLEGDEQFF	TGTGCCAGCAGCTTGGTTTTGGAGGGCGATGAGCAGTTCTTC
TRBV5-4	-	-	TRBJ2-7	CASSSEREAGNFYEQYF	TGTGCCAGCAGCTCGGAAAGGGAAGCGGGCAATTTTTACGAGCAGTACTTC
TRBV6-5	-	once	TRBJ1-1	CASYGMGTEAFF	TGTGCCAGCTACGGGATGGGCACTGAAGCTTTCTTT
TRBV6-5	TRBD2	-	TRBJ2-1	CASSYSTSGSYNEQFF	TGTGCCAGCAGTTACTCGACTAGCGGATCCTACAATGAGCAGTTCTTC
TRBV6-6	-	-	TRBJ2-7	CASSYLGGYEQYF	TGTGCCAGCAGTTACCTGGGGGGCTACGAGCAGTACTTC
TRBV5-1	-	-	TRBJ2-2	CASSLELNTGELFF	TGCGCCAGCAGCTTGGAGCTGAACACCGGGGAGCTGTTTTTT
TRBV6-1	TRBD2	-	TRBJ2-1	CARRLAGEFYNEQFF	TGTGCCAGACGACTAGCGGGAGAATTCTACAATGAGCAGTTCTTC
TRBV2	-	-	TRBJ1-1	CASSGQANTEAFF	TGTGCCAGCAGTGGACAGGCAAACACTGAAGCTTTCTTT
TRBV28	TRBD1	once	TRBJ1-1	CASSYITGTGYTEAFF	TGTGCCAGCAGTTATATTACGGGGACAGGCTACACTGAAGCTTTCTTT
TRBV25-1	-	-	TRBJ2-1	CASSLYNEQFF	TGTGCCAGCAGCCTCTACAATGAGCAGTTCTTC
TRBV21-1	-	-	TRBJ2-1	CASSKAVLAGVYNEQFF	TGTGCCAGCAGCAAAGCGGTTCTAGCGGGAGTCTACAATGAGCAGTTCTTC
TRBV5-4	-	once	TRBJ2-1	CASSLGGSAGAYNEQFF	TGTGCCAGCAGCTTGGGAGGTAGCGCTGGGGCCTACAATGAGCAGTTCTTC
TRBV5-1	TRBD1	-	TRBJ1-1	CASSTSLTGGGTEAFF	TGCGCCAGCAGTACTTCCTTAACAGGGGGGGGGACTGAAGCTTTCTTT
TRBV5-6	TRBD1	-	TRBJ2-2	CASSSDPGQGVTGELFF	TGTGCCAGCAGCTCCGACCCCGGACAGGGGGTTACCGGGGAGCTGTTTTTT
TRBV27	TRBD1	-	TRBJ1-5	CASARTGVPPQHF	TGTGCCAGCGCTAGGACAGGCGTCCCGCCCCAGCATTTT
TRBV6-6	-	-	TRBJ2-5	CASSGRGYQETQYF	TGTGCCAGCAGTGGCCGGGGATACCAAGAGACCCAGTACTTC
TRBV6-5	TRBD2	-	TRBJ2-2	CASSRREAGELFF	TGTGCCAGCAGCCGCCGGGAGGCCGGGGAGCTGTTTTTT
TRBV6-1	-	-	TRBJ1-5	CASSDFWGPNQPQHF	TGTGCCAGCAGTGATTTCTGGGGCCCTAATCAGCCCCAGCATTTT
TRBV14	-	-	TRBJ1-3	CASSQDRDSGNTIYF	TGTGCCAGCAGCCAAGACCGGGACTCTGGAAACACCATATATTTT
TRBV7-9	TRBD1	-	TRBJ2-7	CASSPGTGVHEQYF	TGTGCCAGCAGCCCGGGGACAGGGGTACACGAGCAGTACTTC
TRBV28	-	once	TRBJ2-2	CASTLWQGSNTGELFF	TGTGCCAGCACTCTCTGGCAGGGGTCGAACACCGGGGAGCTGTTTTTT
TRBV27	-	-	TRBJ1-5	CASSPSNQPQHF	TGTGCCAGCAGTCCAAGCAATCAGCCCCAGCATTTT
TRBV9	TRBD2	-	TRBJ2-1	CASSPGLAGVGNLREFYNEQFF	TGTGCCAGCAGCCCGGGACTAGCGGGAGTGGGAAACCTACGAGAATTCTACAATGAGCAGTTCTTC
TRBV5-6	-	-	TRBJ1-5	CASSFFNYKYQPQHF	TGTGCCAGCAGCTTCTTTAATTACAAGTATCAGCCCCAGCATTTT
TRBV9	TRBD2	-	TRBJ2-1	CASSVEGTKQFF	TGTGCCAGCAGCGTAGAAGGGACTAAGCAGTTCTTC
TRBV7-6	-	-	TRBJ2-3	CASSSSTGSTDTQYF	TGTGCCAGCAGCTCCTCGACAGGTAGCACAGATACGCAGTATTTT
TRBV19	TRBD1	-	TRBJ2-5	CASSIRGRGNQETQYF	TGTGCCAGTAGTATCAGGGGCAGGGGGAACCAAGAGACCCAGTACTTC
TRBV30	-	-	TRBJ1-1	CALGRGRNTEAFF	TGTGCCCTTGGGCGGGGGCGCAACACTGAAGCTTTCTTT
TRBV10-1	-	-	TRBJ1-2	CASSDTDYGYTF	TGCGCCAGCAGTGATACGGACTATGGCTACACCTTC
TRBV4-1	-	few	TRBJ1-5	CASSHQAGGTHQPQHF	TGCGCCAGCAGCCATCAGGCTGGGGGGACCCATCAGCCCCAGCATTTT
TRBV5-1	TRBD2	-	TRBJ2-1	CASSKREGLYNEQFF	TGCGCCAGCAGCAAGCGGGAGGGCCTCTACAATGAGCAGTTCTTC
TRBV5-1	-	once	TRBJ2-2	CASSSAGAAGELFF	TGCGCCAGCAGCTCGGCAGGGGCTGCCGGGGAGCTGTTTTTT
TRBV19	-	few	TRBJ2-7	CASSGWPRREWDYEQYF	TGTGCCAGTAGTGGGTGGCCGCGCAGGGAATGGGACTACGAGCAGTACTTC
TRBV6-6	-	-	TRBJ2-5	CASTYQETQYF	TGTGCCAGCACCTACCAAGAGACCCAGTACTTC
TRBV10-3	-	-	TRBJ2-3	CATVKSSGTQYF	TGTGCCACCGTCAAATCCTCGGGTACGCAGTATTTT
TRBV2	TRBD2	-	TRBJ2-5	CASWTSGNQETQYF	TGTGCCAGCTGGACTAGCGGGAACCAAGAGACCCAGTACTTC
TRBV2	TRBD1	-	TRBJ2-1	CASSERGQGTGEQFF	TGTGCCAGCAGTGAAAGGGGACAGGGTACCGGTGAGCAGTTCTTC
TRBV10-1	-	-	TRBJ1-5	CASSERNSANQPQHF	TGCGCCAGCAGTGAGAGGAACAGTGCCAATCAGCCCCAGCATTTT
TRBV13	TRBD2	-	TRBJ2-7	CASSLGRVGGRGAYEQYF	TGTGCCAGCAGCTTAGGCCGAGTTGGCGGGAGAGGGGCCTACGAGCAGTACTTC
TRBV18	-	-	TRBJ2-6	CASSPVGVSGANVLTF	TGTGCCAGCTCACCTGTCGGGGTCTCTGGGGCCAACGTCCTGACTTTC
TRBV5-1	-	-	TRBJ1-1	CASSWGPGAPNTEAFF	TGCGCCAGCAGCTGGGGACCGGGAGCCCCGAACACTGAAGCTTTCTTT
TRBV19	-	-	TRBJ2-7	CASSFGVRSYEQYF	TGTGCCAGTAGTTTCGGGGTCCGATCCTACGAGCAGTACTTC
TRBV19	-	-	TRBJ1-1	CASSMGGAYRNTEAFF	TGTGCCAGTAGTATGGGGGGGGCATACCGGAACACTGAAGCTTTCTTT
TRBV5-1	TRBD2	-	TRBJ2-4	CASSSNSGSTSGAKNIQYF	TGCGCCAGCAGCTCAAATAGCGGGAGCACCTCGGGGGCCAAAAACATTCAGTACTTC
TRBV4-1	-	-	TRBJ2-5	CASSRLTGETQYF	TGCGCCAGCAGCCGCCTCACGGGGGAGACCCAGTACTTC
TRBV19	-	few	TRBJ1-2	CASSMEGRESYTF	TGTGCCAGTAGTATGGAGGGCAGGGAGAGCTACACCTTC
TRBV4-2	TRBD2	-	TRBJ2-7	CASSQDREGEEQYF	TGTGCCAGCAGCCAAGATCGGGAGGGTGAAGAGCAGTACTTC
TRBV19	-	-	TRBJ2-3	CASSWARSRTDTQYF	TGTGCCAGTAGTTGGGCTCGAAGCCGCACAGATACGCAGTATTTT
TRBV7-2	-	-	TRBJ1-5	CASSVSPRVQPQHF	TGTGCCAGCAGCGTAAGCCCCAGGGTGCAGCCCCAGCATTTT
TRBV28	TRBD1	-	TRBJ2-5	CASSPRQGLETQYF	TGTGCCAGCAGCCCCAGACAGGGATTGGAGACCCAGTACTTC
TRBV7-9	TRBD2	-	TRBJ2-1	CASSPSGGTHNEQFF	TGTGCCAGCAGCCCTAGCGGGGGCACCCACAATGAGCAGTTCTTC
TRBV5-1	-	once	TRBJ2-3	CASSLAVGIETDTQYF	TGCGCCAGCAGCTTGGCCGTCGGGATCGAAACAGATACGCAGTATTTT
TRBV28	-	-	TRBJ1-4	CASRTGPSSAEKLFF	TGTGCCAGCAGGACAGGACCCTCTTCAGCTGAAAAACTGTTTTTT
TRBV30	TRBD2	-	TRBJ2-1	CAWSGLAGTHEQFF	TGTGCCTGGAGTGGACTAGCGGGAACGCATGAGCAGTTCTTC
TRBV6-5	-	-	TRBJ2-5	CASSYSGGEAQETQYF	TGTGCCAGCAGTTACTCTGGCGGCGAGGCTCAGGAGACCCAGTACTTC
TRBV9	-	-	TRBJ2-3	CASSSPELTQYF	TGTGCCAGCAGCTCCCCCGAGCTGACGCAGTATTTT